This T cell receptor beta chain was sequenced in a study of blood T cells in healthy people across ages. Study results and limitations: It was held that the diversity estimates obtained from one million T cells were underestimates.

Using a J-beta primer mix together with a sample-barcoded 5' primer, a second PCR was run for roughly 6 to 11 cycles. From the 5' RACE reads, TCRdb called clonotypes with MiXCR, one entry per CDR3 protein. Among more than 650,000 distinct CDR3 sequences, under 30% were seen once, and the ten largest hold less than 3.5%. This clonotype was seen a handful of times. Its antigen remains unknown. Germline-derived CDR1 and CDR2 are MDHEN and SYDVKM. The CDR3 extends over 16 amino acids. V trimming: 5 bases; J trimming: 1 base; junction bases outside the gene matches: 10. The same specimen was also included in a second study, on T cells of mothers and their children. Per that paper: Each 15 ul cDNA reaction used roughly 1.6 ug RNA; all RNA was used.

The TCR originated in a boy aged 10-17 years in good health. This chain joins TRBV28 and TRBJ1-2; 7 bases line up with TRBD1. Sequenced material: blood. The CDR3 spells CASSPGGTAHNYGYTF. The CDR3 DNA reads TGTGCCAGCAGTCCAGGTGGGACAGCCCATAACTATGGCTACACCTTC.